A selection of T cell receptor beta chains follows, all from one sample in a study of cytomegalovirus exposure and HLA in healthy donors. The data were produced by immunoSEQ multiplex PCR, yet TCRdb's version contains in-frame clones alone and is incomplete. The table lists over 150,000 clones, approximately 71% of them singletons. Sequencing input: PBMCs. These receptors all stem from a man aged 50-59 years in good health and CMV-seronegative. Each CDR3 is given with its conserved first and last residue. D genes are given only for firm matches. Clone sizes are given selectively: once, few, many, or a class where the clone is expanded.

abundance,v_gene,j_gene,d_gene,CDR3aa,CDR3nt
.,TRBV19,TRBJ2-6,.,CASSIVGGSSSGANVLTF,TGTGCCAGTAGTATAGTGGGGGGATCAAGCTCTGGGGCCAACGTCCTGACTTTC
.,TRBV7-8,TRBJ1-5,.,CASSLADRLNQPQHF,TGTGCCAGCAGCTTAGCAGACAGGCTCAATCAGCCCCAGCATTTT
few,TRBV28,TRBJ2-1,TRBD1,CASSLSGGGEQFF,TGTGCCAGCAGTTTATCAGGGGGCGGTGAGCAGTTCTTC
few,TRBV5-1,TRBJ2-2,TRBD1,CASSPGTGGAKDTGELFF,TGCGCCAGCAGCCCCGGGACAGGGGGCGCGAAGGACACCGGGGAGCTGTTTTTT
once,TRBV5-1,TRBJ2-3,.,CASSLTSTSTDTQYF,TGCGCCAGCAGCCTGACATCAACTAGCACAGATACGCAGTATTTT
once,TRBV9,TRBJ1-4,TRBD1,CASSPRQGVNEKLFF,TGTGCCAGCAGCCCCCGACAGGGGGTTAATGAAAAACTGTTTTTT
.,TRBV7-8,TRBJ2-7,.,CASSLAADYSYEQYF,TGTGCCAGCAGCTTAGCAGCTGACTACTCCTACGAGCAGTACTTC
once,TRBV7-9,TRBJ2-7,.,CASSPEDKPTYEQYF,TGTGCCAGCAGCCCTGAGGACAAGCCAACCTACGAGCAGTACTTC
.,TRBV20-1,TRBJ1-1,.,CSARREEAFF,TGCAGTGCTAGGCGAGAAGAAGCTTTCTTT
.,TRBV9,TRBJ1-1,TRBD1,CASSVAGGGGTHTEAFF,TGTGCCAGCAGCGTAGCTGGAGGGGGCGGTACCCACACTGAAGCTTTCTTT
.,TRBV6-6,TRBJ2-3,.,CASRQPATNWQYF,TGTGCCAGCAGGCAACCTGCAACGAACTGGCAGTATTTT
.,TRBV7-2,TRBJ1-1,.,CASSPRGGNTEAFF,TGTGCCAGCAGCCCCCGAGGGGGGAACACTGAAGCTTTCTTT
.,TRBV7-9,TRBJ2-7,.,CAAGVTPYEQYF,TGTGCCGCCGGGGTCACCCCCTACGAGCAGTACTTC
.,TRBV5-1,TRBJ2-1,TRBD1,CASSTDRGSYNEQFF,TGCGCCAGCAGCACCGACAGGGGCTCCTACAATGAGCAGTTCTTC
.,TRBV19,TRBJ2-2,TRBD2,CASSRGLAGARNTGELFF,TGTGCCAGTAGTCGCGGACTAGCGGGGGCTCGGAACACCGGGGAGCTGTTTTTT
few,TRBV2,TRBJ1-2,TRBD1,CASSPPGQGRSGYTF,TGTGCCAGCAGTCCCCCCGGACAGGGTCGCTCTGGCTACACCTTC
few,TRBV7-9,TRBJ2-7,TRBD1,CASSSRDRVFEQYF,TGTGCCAGCAGCTCCCGGGACAGGGTTTTCGAGCAGTACTTC
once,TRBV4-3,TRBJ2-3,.,CASSWRAADTQYF,TGCGCCAGCAGCTGGCGGGCGGCAGATACGCAGTATTTT
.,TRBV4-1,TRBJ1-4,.,CASSQDVFANEKLFF,TGCGCCAGCAGCCAAGACGTATTTGCTAATGAAAAACTGTTTTTT
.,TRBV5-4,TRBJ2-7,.,CASSLAGGRSYEQYF,TGTGCCAGCAGCTTGGCGGGGGGCCGCTCCTACGAGCAGTACTTC
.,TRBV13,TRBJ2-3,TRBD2,CASSLLFAFEAGGQSTDTQYF,TGTGCCAGCAGCCTATTATTTGCCTTTGAAGCGGGGGGCCAAAGCACAGATACGCAGTATTTT
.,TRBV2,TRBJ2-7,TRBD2,CASSERSGGPYEQYF,TGTGCCAGCAGTGAAAGGAGCGGGGGGCCTTACGAGCAGTACTTC
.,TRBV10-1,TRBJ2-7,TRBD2,CASSESRASGFYEQYF,TGCGCCAGCAGTGAGTCGAGGGCTAGCGGGTTTTACGAGCAGTACTTC
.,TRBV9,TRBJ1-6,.,CASSASGVGSPLHF,TGTGCCAGCAGCGCCTCAGGGGTAGGGTCACCCCTCCACTTT
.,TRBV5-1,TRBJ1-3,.,CASSLYGEAGNTIYF,TGCGCCAGCAGCTTGTACGGGGAGGCTGGAAACACCATATATTTT
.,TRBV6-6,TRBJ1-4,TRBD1,CASSPPQGGGEKLFF,TGTGCCAGCAGTCCTCCCCAAGGGGGCGGTGAAAAACTGTTTTTT
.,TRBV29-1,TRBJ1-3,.,CSVGQKASNSGNTIYF,TGCAGCGTCGGACAGAAAGCCTCCAACTCTGGAAACACCATATATTTT
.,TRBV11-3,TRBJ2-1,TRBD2,CASSTLTSGGPVF,TGTGCCAGCAGCACATTGACTAGCGGGGGGCCCGTCTTC
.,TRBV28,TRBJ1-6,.,CASSPQGRSSYNSPLHF,TGTGCCAGCAGTCCGCAGGGCCGAAGCTCCTATAATTCACCCCTCCACTTT
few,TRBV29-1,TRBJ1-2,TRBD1,CSVLTGDGYGYTF,TGCAGCGTTCTGACAGGGGACGGCTATGGCTACACCTTC
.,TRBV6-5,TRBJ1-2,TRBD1,CASSYSTGTANYGYTF,TGTGCCAGCAGTTACTCGACCGGGACAGCTAACTATGGCTACACCTTC
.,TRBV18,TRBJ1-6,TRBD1,CASSPGQYNSPLHF,TGTGCCAGCTCACCGGGACAGTATAATTCACCCCTCCACTTT
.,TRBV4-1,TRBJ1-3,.,CASSQEGGGAGNTIYF,TGCGCCAGCAGCCAAGAGGGGGGAGGAGCAGGAAACACCATATATTTT
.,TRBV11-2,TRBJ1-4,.,CASSYVTGKLFF,TGTGCCAGCAGTTACGTCACAGGAAAACTGTTTTTT
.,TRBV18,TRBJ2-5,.,CASSPQYTGETQYF,TGTGCCAGCTCACCGCAATATACGGGGGAGACCCAGTACTTC